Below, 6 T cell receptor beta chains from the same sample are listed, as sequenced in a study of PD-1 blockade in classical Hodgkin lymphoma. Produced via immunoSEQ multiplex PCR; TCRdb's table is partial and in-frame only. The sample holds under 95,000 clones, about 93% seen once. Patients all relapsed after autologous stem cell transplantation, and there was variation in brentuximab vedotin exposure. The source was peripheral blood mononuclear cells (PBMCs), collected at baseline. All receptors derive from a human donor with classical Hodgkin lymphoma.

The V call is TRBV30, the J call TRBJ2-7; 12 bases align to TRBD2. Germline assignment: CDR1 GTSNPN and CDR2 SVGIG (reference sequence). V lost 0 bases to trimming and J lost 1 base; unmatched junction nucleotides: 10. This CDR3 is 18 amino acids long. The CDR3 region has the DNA TGTGCCTGGAGTGTTTCAAGGACTAGCGGGATCTCTTCCTACGAGCAGTACTTC. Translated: CAWSVSRTSGISSYEQYF.

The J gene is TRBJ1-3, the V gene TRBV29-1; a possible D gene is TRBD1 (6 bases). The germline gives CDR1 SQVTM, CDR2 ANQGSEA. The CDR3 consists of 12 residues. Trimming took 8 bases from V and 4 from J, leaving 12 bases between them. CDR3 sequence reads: CSPGQRGNTIYF. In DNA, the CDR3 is TGCAGCCCCGGACAGCGCGGAAACACCATATATTTT.

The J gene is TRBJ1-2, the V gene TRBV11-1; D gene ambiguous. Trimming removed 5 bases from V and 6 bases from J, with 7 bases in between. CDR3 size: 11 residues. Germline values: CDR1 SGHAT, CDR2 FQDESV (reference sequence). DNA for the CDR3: TGTGCCAGCAGCGAAGTAGATGGCTACACCTTC. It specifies CASSEVDGYTF.

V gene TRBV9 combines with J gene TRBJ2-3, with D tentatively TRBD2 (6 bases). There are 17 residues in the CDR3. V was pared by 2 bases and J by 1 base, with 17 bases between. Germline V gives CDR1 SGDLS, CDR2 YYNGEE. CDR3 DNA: TGTGCCAGCAGCGTTGATGGACTACCCGGGGGCACAGATACGCAGTATTTT. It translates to CASSVDGLPGGTDTQYF.

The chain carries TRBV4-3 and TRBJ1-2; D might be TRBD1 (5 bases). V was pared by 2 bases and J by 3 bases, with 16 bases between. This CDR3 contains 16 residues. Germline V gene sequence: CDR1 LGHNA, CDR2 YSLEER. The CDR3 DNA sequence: TGCGCCAGCAGCCAACGGGACGCAGGGACCTACTATGGCTACACCTTC. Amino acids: CASSQRDAGTYYGYTF.

CDR3 nucleotides: TGCGCCAGCAGTCAAAAGGGGGGCCACAGGGATAGGTATGGCTACACCTTC. Translated: CASSQKGGHRDRYGYTF. The V call is TRBV23-1, the J call TRBJ1-2; a possible D gene is TRBD1 (6 bases). TRBV23-1 qualifies as an ORF whose function is uncertain. V dropped 2 bases and J dropped 5 bases, with 21 bases sitting between them. CDR3 length: 17 residues.